These 13 T cell receptor beta chains share one sample of origin, sequenced in a study of CD8 T cells in ankylosing spondylitis. TCRdb re-called the 5' RACE reads through MiXCR, storing one row per CDR3 protein. The sample comprises about 250,000 distinct CDR3 sequences, under 8.5% of which are singletons, and roughly 4.9% rests with the top ten. Input material: blood, either unsorted or a sorted T cell fraction (not recorded which). Receptor source: a female donor with ankylosing spondylitis or in good health (not recorded which).

At least ten counts were recorded for this clonotype. The J gene is TRBJ2-1, the V gene TRBV6-5, with 15 positions matching TRBD2. This CDR3 has 15 residues. The trim removed 4 bases at V and 9 bases at J, leaving 4 bases unmatched. Germline CDR1 MNHEY, CDR2 SVGAGI. The CDR3: CASSWTSGRGGEQFF. The CDR3 DNA reads TGTGCCAGCAGTTGGACTAGCGGGAGGGGGGGTGAGCAGTTCTTC.

This clonotype was seen repeatedly, ten times or more. The chain carries TRBV7-2 and TRBJ1-2; 7 bases agree with TRBD1. Germline V gives CDR1 SGHTA, CDR2 FQGNSA. The V and J ends lost 5 bases and 8 bases, in that order; junction bases with no gene match: 11. The CDR3 extends over 14 amino acids. CDR3 in DNA: TGTGCCAGCAGCCTGATGGAGGGGGCGGGGGGCTACACCTTC. Protein product: CASSLMEGAGGYTF. Complete variable domain (other parts from reference TRBV7-2 and TRBJ1-2): GAGVSQSPSNKVTEKGKDVELRCDPISGHTALYWYRQSLGQGLEFLIYFQGNSAPDKSGLPSDRFSAERTGGSVSTLTIQRTQQEDSAVYLCASSLMEGAGGYTFGSGTRLTVV.

The chain employs TRBV7-9 and TRBJ2-1; TRBD2 matches 14 bases. V was pared by 1 base and J by 9 bases, with 2 bases of the junction left unmatched. The CDR3 totals 15 residues. The germline V gene has CDR1 SEHNR and CDR2 FQNEAQ (reference sequence). The CDR3 bases are TGTGCCAGCAGCTTAGAGGGACTAGCGGGAGTTGAGCAGTTCTTC. This gives the protein CASSLEGLAGVEQFF.

This clonotype has at least ten counts. The genes are TRBV12-3 or TRBV12-4 and TRBJ2-3, with D unclear. Trimming stripped 2 bases from V and 2 bases from J, with 11 bases between. CDR3 size: 15 residues. The CDR3 DNA reads as TGTGCCAGCAGTTTAACGGGTCGTCCCACAGATACGCAGTATTTT. It specifies CASSLTGRPTDTQYF.

There are many counts of this clonotype. The J gene is TRBJ2-1, the V gene TRBV7-9, with unresolved D. V dropped 5 bases and J dropped 9 bases, with 14 bases sitting between them. This CDR3 region has 13 residues. The germline V gene has CDR1 SEHNR and CDR2 FQNEAQ (reference sequence). CDR3 protein: CASSALEVGEQFF. CDR3 nucleotide sequence: TGTGCCAGCAGCGCGCTAGAAGTCGGTGAGCAGTTCTTC.

The table lists this clonotype with many counts. DNA for the CDR3: TGTGCCAGCAGCTCTCTCCGGATGACAGACCTGAACACTGAAGCTTTCTTT. Its protein is CASSSLRMTDLNTEAFF. The genes are TRBV11-2 and TRBJ1-1; weak D call: TRBD1 (5 bases). Germline assignment: CDR1 SGHAT and CDR2 FQNNGV. This CDR3 is built from 17 residues. V was clipped by 4 bases and J by 0 bases, with 18 bases between them.

This clonotype was observed at least ten times. The V call is TRBV9, the J call TRBJ2-3; 8 bases fit TRBD2. From germline, CDR1 is SGDLS and CDR2 YYNGEE. The CDR3 is made up of 14 amino acids. The V gene end was trimmed by 2 bases and the J gene end by 2 bases; junction bases not matched to a gene: 1. The CDR3 nucleotides read TGTGCCAGCAGCGTCGGGAGGGACACAGATACGCAGTATTTT. Residues: CASSVGRDTDTQYF. Using reference TRBV9 and TRBJ2-3 for the parts outside the CDR3, the full variable domain is DSGVTQTPKHLITATGQRVTLRCSPRSGDLSVYWYQQSLDQGLQFLIQYYNGEERAKGNILERFSAQQFPDLHSELNLSSLELGDSALYFCASSVGRDTDTQYFGPGTRLTVL.

The V and J genes are TRBV20-1 and TRBJ2-7, with D possibly TRBD2 on 6 matching bases. The CDR3 is 14 amino acids. Germline CDR1 and CDR2: DFQATT and SNEGSKA (reference sequence). Trimming left V 5 bases short and J 0 bases short, with 14 bases between. In nucleotides, the CDR3 is TGCAGTGCTCATGCTAGCGCCAACTCCTACGAGCAGTACTTC. Protein: CSAHASANSYEQYF.

Ten or more counts support this clonotype. The gene calls are TRBV7-2 and TRBJ2-3; TRBD1 matches at 11 bases. The CDR3 totals 17 residues. CDR1 SGHTA and CDR2 FQGNSA come from the germline V gene. V lost 1 base, J lost 1 base, and 4 bases stayed unmatched. The CDR3 spells CASSLVGTGGGTDTQYF. CDR3 nucleotide sequence: TGTGCCAGCAGCTTAGTAGGGACAGGGGGAGGCACAGATACGCAGTATTTT.

This clonotype has ten or more counts. The junction departs from germline at one end; a sequencing error may be responsible. This sequence joins TRBV7-3 and TRBJ1-1; D unresolved. CDR3 length: 13 amino acids. The germline CDR1 and CDR2 sequences are SGHTA and FQGTGA. The CDR3 bases are TGTGACAGCAGCTTTACCGTCAACACTGAAGCTTTCTTT. This codes for CDSSFTVNTEAFF.

In its sample, this clonotype was seen many times. The chain combines TRBV5-1 with TRBJ1-3, with D possibly being TRBD1 (5 bases). Germline V gene data show CDR1 as SGHRS and CDR2 as YFSETQ. Trimming stripped 4 bases from V and 4 bases from J, with 15 bases between. This CDR3 spans 15 amino acids. CDR3: CASSPGGVEGNTIYF. The CDR3 region has the DNA TGCGCCAGCAGCCCCGGAGGGGTTGAAGGAAACACCATATATTTT. Variable domain in full (rest from reference TRBV5-1 and TRBJ1-3): KAGVTQTPRYLIKTRGQQVTLSCSPISGHRSVSWYQQTPGQGLQFLFEYFSETQRNKGNFPGRFSGRQFSNSRSEMNVSTLELGDSALYLCASSPGGVEGNTIYFGEGSWLTVV.

Ten or more counts support this clonotype. This rearrangement joins TRBV3-1 to TRBJ2-7, with D tentatively TRBD1 (6 bases). V was shortened by 1 base and J by 0 bases, with 13 bases between the two germline ends. CDR1 is LGHDT, CDR2 YNNKEL, per germline (reference sequence). This CDR3 is 16 amino acids long. The CDR3 protein is CASSQVGQGTSYEQYF. In DNA form, the CDR3 reads TGTGCCAGCAGCCAAGTCGGCCAGGGGACCTCCTACGAGCAGTACTTC.

This clonotype was detected many times. This chain links TRBV24-1 with TRBJ2-7, with D tentatively TRBD1 (7 bases). V dropped 9 bases and J dropped 5 bases, with 19 bases sitting between them. The CDR3 covers 14 residues. CDR1 and CDR2 (germline): KGHDR, SFDVKD. The CDR3 DNA reads TGTGCCACCGAATCCGCAGGGGGGAGGAACGAGCAGTACTTC. It codes for CATESAGGRNEQYF.